Below, 17 T cell receptor beta chains from the same sample are listed, as sequenced in a study of T cell changes during pregnancy in multiple sclerosis. Sequenced by immunoSEQ multiplex PCR; TCRdb stores in-frame clones only, minus some. The table records more than 35,000 clones, 85% to 90% of them present only once. The source material was CD4+ T cells from peripheral blood mononuclear cells, sampled in the second trimester of pregnancy. Receptors originate from a female donor with multiple sclerosis, enrolled in a pregnancy study.

The table lists this clone with a count of one. The genes are TRBV10-3 and TRBJ1-1; 8 positions match TRBD1. V gave up 3 bases and J gave up 2 bases; unmatched junction bases: 5. CDR3 size: 15 residues. CDR1 ENHRY and CDR2 SYGVKD come from the germline V gene. The CDR3 nucleotides are TGTGCCATCAGTGATCAGGGGGCGATAAACACTGAAGCTTTCTTT. Amino acid sequence: CAISDQGAINTEAFF.

The rearrangement uses TRBV7-2 and TRBJ2-5, with 8 bases lining up with TRBD1. CDR3 size: 16 residues. Trimming cost V 3 bases and J 5 bases; bases outside gene matches: 11. The germline V gene has CDR1 SGHTA and CDR2 FQGNSA. The CDR3 spells CASSLPDRVWIETQYF. CDR3 nucleotides: TGTGCCAGCAGCTTGCCGGACAGGGTCTGGATCGAGACCCAGTACTTC.

V usage is TRBV28 and J usage is TRBJ1-1; D might be TRBD1 (5 bases). CDR1 and CDR2 from the germline V gene are MDHEN and SYDVKM. V was clipped by 2 bases and J by 1 base, with 14 bases between them. The CDR3 is 16 residues long. The chain's CDR3 is CASSLPTFTGNTEAFF. For the CDR3, the DNA is TGTGCCAGCAGTTTACCCACTTTTACAGGGAACACTGAAGCTTTCTTT.

The genes are TRBV15 and TRBJ2-7; TRBD1 aligns across 10 bases. This CDR3 comprises 15 residues. Germline V lookup: CDR1 LNHNV, CDR2 YYDKDF (reference sequence). The ends lost 0 bases at V and 5 bases at J; junction bases unmatched: 4. The CDR3 reads CATSRDRDRGHEQYF. CDR3 nucleotide sequence: TGTGCCACCAGCAGAGATAGGGACAGGGGCCACGAGCAGTACTTC.

The rearrangement links TRBV7-6 to TRBJ1-1, with a possible D match to TRBD1 (6 bases). The CDR3 length is 14 residues. V lost 6 bases, J lost 2 bases, and 13 bases lay in between. Germline lookup yields CDR1 SGHVS and CDR2 FNYEAQ. This CDR3 reads CASRPETGNTEAFF. The CDR3 bases are TGTGCCAGCAGACCAGAGACAGGAAACACTGAAGCTTTCTTT.

The chain employs TRBV5-4 and TRBJ2-3, with TRBD1 matching 10 bases. The germline CDR1 and CDR2 sequences are SGHNT and YYREEE (reference sequence). Unmatched junction bases numbered 12, after V lost 4 bases and J lost 10 bases. The CDR3 runs 15 residues. Here the CDR3 DNA reads TGTGCCAGCAGCCCGGGACAGGGGAGGGCCGACGCGCAGTATTTT. It is translated as CASSPGQGRADAQYF. Full variable domain (rest looked up from reference TRBV5-4 and TRBJ2-3): ETGVTQSPTHLIKTRGQQVTLRCSSQSGHNTVSWYQQALGQGPQFIFQYYREEENGRGNFPPRFSGLQFPNYSSELNVNALELDDSALYLCASSPGQGRADAQYFGPGTRLTVL.

The gene calls are TRBV18 and TRBJ2-2, with 7 bases that match TRBD2. CDR1 and CDR2 (germline): KGHSH, LQKENI. The J segment lost 4 bases and the V segment lost 3 bases, leaving 2 bases of the junction unmatched. CDR3 size: 14 residues. This CDR3 is CASSPGGSTGELFF. The CDR3 region has the DNA TGTGCCAGCTCACCGGGCGGGAGCACCGGGGAGCTGTTTTTT.

The rearrangement uses TRBV30 and TRBJ2-5, with 10 positions matching TRBD2. The V segment lost 2 bases and the J segment 5 bases; nucleotides outside the gene matches: 2. The CDR3 runs 13 residues. Germline V gene data show CDR1 as GTSNPN and CDR2 as SVGIG (reference sequence). CDR3: CAWSSGRGETQYF. The CDR3 DNA reads as TGTGCCTGGAGTAGCGGGAGGGGGGAGACCCAGTACTTC.

The V and J genes are TRBV19 and TRBJ1-1, with TRBD1 identical over 7 bases. The CDR3 is made up of 14 amino acids. The V segment lost 5 bases and the J segment 6 bases; nucleotides outside the gene matches: 9. Germline CDR1 reads LNHDA; CDR2 reads SQIVND (reference sequence). The CDR3 nucleotides read TGTGCCAGTAGTGCTGGGACAGCTCAAGCTGAAGCTTTCTTT. Residues: CASSAGTAQAEAFF.

This chain uses TRBV6-1 with TRBJ2-2; D is perhaps TRBD1 (6 bases). V was trimmed by 4 bases and J by 5 bases, leaving 14 bases between them. CDR1 is MNHNS, CDR2 SASEGT, per germline. This CDR3 is built from 15 residues. CDR3 nucleotide sequence: TGTGCCAGCAGTGGAATGGGGGCGCTTACCGGGGAGCTGTTTTTT. It encodes CASSGMGALTGELFF.

The gene calls are TRBV5-1 and TRBJ2-7, with D perhaps TRBD1 (6 bases). The CDR3 loop spans 13 amino acids. CDR1 SGHRS and CDR2 YFSETQ come from the germline V gene. The V end was cut by 0 bases, the J end by 3 bases, with 7 bases between. CDR3 loop: CASSLDRDYEQYF. The CDR3 region has the DNA TGCGCCAGCAGCTTGGACAGGGACTACGAGCAGTACTTC.

This chain connects TRBV7-9 to TRBJ1-2, with a weak D call TRBD1 (6 bases). CDR1 is SEHNR, CDR2 FQNEAQ, per germline (reference sequence). This CDR3 is built from 15 residues. Trimming stripped 4 bases from V and 2 bases from J, with 14 bases between. CDR3 in amino acids: CASSSRQETNYGYTF. CDR3 nucleotide sequence: TGTGCCAGCAGCTCAAGACAGGAGACAAACTATGGCTACACCTTC.

The chain carries TRBV7-2 and TRBJ1-2; D may be TRBD1 (5 bases). The germline CDR1 and CDR2 sequences are SGHTA and FQGNSA. Trimming cost V 4 bases and J 5 bases, with 11 bases left between them. The length of the CDR3 is 13 residues. The CDR3 loop reads CASSSRTPYGYTF. CDR3 sequence (DNA): TGTGCCAGCAGCTCACGGACACCTTATGGCTACACCTTC.

The V and J genes are TRBV5-1 and TRBJ1-2; 7 nucleotides agree with TRBD1. The CDR3 has 14 residues. Looked up from germline, CDR1 is SGHRS and CDR2 is YFSETQ. The trim removed 2 bases at V and 4 bases at J, leaving 5 bases unmatched. CDR3 DNA: TGCGCCAGCAGCTTAACAGGGGTGGCCTATGGCTACACCTTC. This gives the protein CASSLTGVAYGYTF.

Details on this clone: The germline gene is not matched at one end of the junction; a read error may be the cause. The CDR3 region has the DNA TGTGCCAGCACTTACAGGGACAGGGGGCAAAATTCACCCCTCCACTTT. It codes for CASTYRDRGQNSPLHF. The J gene is TRBJ1-6, the V gene TRBV6-6; TRBD1 agrees at 12 bases. This CDR3 comprises 16 residues. Germline V lookup: CDR1 MNHNY, CDR2 SVGAGI (reference sequence).

As DNA, the CDR3 is TGCGCCAGCAGCTTGTATGGGACTAGCGGGAAAGAGCAGTACTTC. Translation gives CASSLYGTSGKEQYF. The chain recombines TRBV5-1 with TRBJ2-7; 13 nucleotides match TRBD2. The CDR3 covers 15 residues. The ends lost 1 base at V and 7 bases at J; junction bases unmatched: 5. The germline gives CDR1 SGHRS, CDR2 YFSETQ.

This clone was seen only a few times. The rearrangement links TRBV6-5 to TRBJ2-4; TRBD1 might be the D (5 bases). V dropped 2 bases and J dropped 1 base, with 12 bases sitting between them. Looked up from germline, CDR1 is MNHEY and CDR2 is SVGAGI. The CDR3 contains 16 residues. In DNA form, the CDR3 reads TGTGCCAGCAGTTACAATTCAGGGATGGCCAAAAACATTCAGTACTTC. Residues: CASSYNSGMAKNIQYF.